The 29 T cell receptor beta chains given below trace back to one sample, sequenced in a study of blood T cell repertoires in COVID-19. TCRdb keeps only in-frame clones here, not all; method: immunoSEQ multiplex PCR. Among some 530,000 clones listed, 70% to 90% were seen once. The specimen sequenced was peripheral blood. All receptors come from a human donor in a cohort sampled during active COVID-19.

CDR3 region: CASSPNPPGIGDNEQFF. The DNA of the CDR3 is TGTGCCAGCAGCCCAAACCCTCCCGGGATTGGAGACAATGAGCAGTTCTTC. The chain links TRBV7-3 to TRBJ2-1, with D perhaps TRBD2 (5 bases). Between the trimmed V and J ends, which lost 5 bases and 5 bases, there was a span of 22 bases. The germline V gene encodes CDR1 SGHTA and CDR2 FQGTGA. The CDR3 has 17 residues.

This sequence joins TRBV28 and TRBJ2-5; no definite D call. There are 13 residues in the CDR3. Between the trimmed V and J ends, which lost 2 bases and 5 bases, there was a span of 9 bases. Looked up from germline, CDR1 is MDHEN and CDR2 is SYDVKM. The DNA for the CDR3 is TGTGCCAGCAGTTTACCCTCCCGGGAGACCCAGTACTTC. Residues: CASSLPSRETQYF. Looking up the rest from reference TRBV28 and TRBJ2-5 gives the full variable domain: DVKVTQSSRYLVKRTGEKVFLECVQDMDHENMFWYRQDPGLGLRLIYFSYDVKMKEKGDIPEGYSVSREKKERFSLILESASTNQTSMYLCASSLPSRETQYFGPGTRLLVL.

A note on this clone: Other DNA sequences in this sample translate to the same CDR3. The CDR3 spells CASSPFRGTADTQYF. The DNA of the CDR3 is TGTGCCAGCAGCCCTTTTAGGGGAACCGCGGATACGCAGTATTTT. The rearrangement uses TRBV3-1 (or the pseudogene TRBV3-2) and TRBJ2-3; TRBD1 might be the D (5 bases). Germline CDR1 is LGHDT and CDR2 is YNNKEL (reference sequence). The CDR3 consists of 15 residues. Between the trimmed V and J ends, which lost 4 bases and 6 bases, there was a span of 17 bases.

In DNA, the CDR3 is TGTGCCACGACCCAGGACATGAACACTGAAGCTTTCTTT. This codes for CATTQDMNTEAFF. V is TRBV7-9 and J is TRBJ1-1, with a tentative D call TRBD1 (5 bases). CDR1 and CDR2 from the germline V gene are SEHNR and FQNEAQ (reference sequence). The CDR3 consists of 13 residues. V was cut by 10 bases and J by 0 bases, with 12 bases left in between.

The chain employs TRBV12-5 and TRBJ1-5, with 8 bases fitting TRBD1. Per germline, CDR1 LGHNT and CDR2 FRNRAP. The CDR3 sequence is 14 residues long. Unmatched junction bases numbered 3, after V lost 1 base and J lost 7 bases. The CDR3 reads CASGLGQGWQPQHF. CDR3 bases: TGTGCTAGTGGTTTGGGACAGGGGTGGCAGCCCCAGCATTTT. The full variable domain, rest sourced from reference TRBV12-5 and TRBJ1-5, is DARVTQTPRHKVTEMGQEVTMRCQPILGHNTVFWYRQTMMQGLELLAYFRNRAPLDDSGMPKDRFSAEMPDATLATLKIQPSEPRDSAVYFCASGLGQGWQPQHFGDGTRLSIL.

This clone has just a few counts. This chain links TRBV10-3 with TRBJ1-1; 11 positions agree with TRBD1. Germline V gene lookup returns CDR1 ENHRY and CDR2 SYGVKD. This CDR3 is built from 15 residues. The CDR3 region has the DNA TGTGCTATGCGGGACAGGGGGTTACTGAACACTGAAGCTTTCTTT. Translation: CAMRDRGLLNTEAFF.

The chain couples TRBV4-3 to TRBJ2-1; 10 positions agree with TRBD1. The junction had 6 bases not matched to a gene; V was cut back by 1 base and J by 12 bases. The CDR3 spans 14 residues. The V gene's germline CDR1 is LGHNA and CDR2 YSLEER. The CDR3 nucleotides read TGCGCCAGCAGCCAAGGCGGGACAGGGGCGGTGCAGTTCTTC. Amino acid sequence: CASSQGGTGAVQFF.

The V gene is TRBV6-5, the J gene TRBJ1-5; D unresolved. CDR3 size: 15 residues. CDR1 and CDR2 (germline): MNHEY, SVGAGI. The V and J ends lost 0 bases and 1 base respectively, with 7 bases between them. In nucleotides, the CDR3 is TGTGCCAGCAGTTACTCTCCGGGGAGCAATCAGCCCCAGCATTTT. Its protein product is CASSYSPGSNQPQHF.

The sample holds one count of this clone. The chain links TRBV18 to TRBJ2-7; D might be TRBD1 (5 bases). CDR1 and CDR2 (germline): KGHSH, LQKENI. This CDR3 is built from 16 residues. Trimming took off 3 bases at V and 4 bases at J, with 19 bases between the two ends. CDR3 in DNA: TGTGCCAGCTCACCCCTACTCGGACACTCCGTGTACGAGCAGTACTTC. It codes for CASSPLLGHSVYEQYF.

The chain is built from TRBV30 and TRBJ2-5, with D possibly TRBD2 on 7 matching bases. Germline V CDR1 and CDR2: GTSNPN, SVGIG (reference sequence). CDR3 length equals 13 residues. CDR3 in amino acids: CGWGGPRLETQYF. In nucleotides, the CDR3 is TGTGGTTGGGGGGGGCCTCGCTTGGAGACCCAGTACTTC.

The chain employs TRBV7-9 and TRBJ2-3; 7 bases align to TRBD1. Germline V CDR1 and CDR2: SEHNR, FQNEAQ (reference sequence). This CDR3 has 17 amino acids. The ends lost 5 bases at V and 3 bases at J; junction bases unmatched: 14. CDR3 DNA: TGTGCCAGCAGCCCCGAAGGGGGCTCCAACCCAACAGATACGCAGTATTTT. Its protein product is CASSPEGGSNPTDTQYF.

The gene calls are TRBV5-1 and TRBJ1-3; D may be TRBD1 (5 bases). CDR3 length equals 15 residues. Germline values: CDR1 SGHRS, CDR2 YFSETQ. Trimming took off 4 bases at V and 11 bases at J, with 22 bases between the two ends. CDR3 amino acids: CASSPSSDGGRAIYF. CDR3 bases: TGCGCCAGCAGCCCATCCTCCGACGGGGGGAGGGCCATATATTTT.

The chain carries TRBV18 and TRBJ2-4; TRBD1 matches 10 bases. CDR3 length equals 14 residues. V gave up 6 bases and J gave up 9 bases; unmatched junction bases: 8. CDR1 is KGHSH and CDR2 is LQKENI in the germline V gene. The DNA of the CDR3 is TGTGCCAGCTCGCCGACAGGGGGCGTGGGCATTCAGTACTTC. Amino acid sequence: CASSPTGGVGIQYF.

The gene calls are TRBV5-6 and TRBJ2-1; 14 nucleotides match TRBD2. CDR1 is SGHDT, CDR2 YYEEEE, per germline. This CDR3 has 19 residues. Trimming took 0 bases from V and 2 from J; bases not matched to a gene: 7. CDR3 amino acids: CASSLAGTSGSMAYNEQFF. The CDR3 bases are TGTGCCAGCAGCTTGGCTGGGACTAGCGGGAGTATGGCCTACAATGAGCAGTTCTTC.

The CDR3 here is CASSLTYSRNEQFF. The CDR3 DNA is TGTGCCAGCAGTTTAACGTACTCCAGGAATGAGCAGTTCTTC. The chain links TRBV27 to TRBJ2-1, with D unclear. The CDR3 is 14 amino acids. Germline V gene sequence: CDR1 MNHEY, CDR2 SMNVEV (reference sequence). Trimming stripped 2 bases from V and 7 bases from J, with 12 bases between.

The chain combines TRBV15 with TRBJ1-6, with D hard to call. Looked up from germline, CDR1 is LNHNV and CDR2 is YYDKDF (reference sequence). This CDR3 is built from 15 residues. Between the trimmed V and J ends, which lost 0 bases and 9 bases, there was a span of 12 bases. CDR3 nucleotide sequence: TGTGCCACCAGCAGAGAGGCCATCGGCGGTTCACCCCTCCACTTT. Protein: CATSREAIGGSPLHF.

The chain uses TRBV6-1 and TRBJ2-5, with TRBD2 matching over 7 bases. The V gene end was trimmed by 3 bases and the J gene end by 2 bases; junction bases not matched to a gene: 6. This CDR3 region has 15 residues. The germline gives CDR1 MNHNS, CDR2 SASEGT. In nucleotides, the CDR3 is TGTGCCAGCAGTGACACGGAACTAGCGCAAGAGACCCAGTACTTC. This translates into CASSDTELAQETQYF.

J is TRBJ2-7 and V is TRBV30; D remains ambiguous. Germline-derived CDR1 and CDR2 are GTSNPN and SVGIG (reference sequence). The CDR3 covers 12 residues. V was clipped by 1 base and J by 3 bases, with 7 bases between them. CDR3 nucleotides: TGTGCCTGGAGTGCCCCAGACTACGAGCAGTACTTC. Translated: CAWSAPDYEQYF.

The chain combines TRBV6-4 with TRBJ1-5; weak D call: TRBD1 (5 bases). The CDR3 spans 14 residues. Per the germline V gene, CDR1 is MRHNA and CDR2 is SNTAGT. The V end was cut by 5 bases, the J end by 7 bases, with 15 bases between. CDR3 sequence: CASSLNSGKQPQHF. CDR3 nucleotide sequence: TGTGCCAGCAGTTTGAATTCAGGGAAACAGCCCCAGCATTTT.

This chain connects TRBV6-5 to TRBJ2-7; D is possibly TRBD2 (5 bases). The CDR3 totals 13 residues. The V gene's germline CDR1 is MNHEY and CDR2 SVGAGI. The V and J ends lost 5 bases and 5 bases respectively, with 13 bases between them. CDR3 DNA sequence: TGTGCCAGCAGTAGCGGACGGCCACACGAGCAGTACTTC. Translating it yields CASSSGRPHEQYF.

Only one count was recorded for this clone. This chain links TRBV25-1 with TRBJ1-2; maybe TRBD1 (6 bases). V dropped 3 bases and J dropped 4 bases, with 15 bases sitting between them. This CDR3 is built from 15 residues. Germline V CDR1 and CDR2: MGHDK, SYGVNS. Here the CDR3 DNA reads TGTGCCAGCAGTGAGCCCGGGACACCAGTCTATGGCTACACCTTC. It codes for CASSEPGTPVYGYTF.

This clone was picked up a small number of times. This sequence joins TRBV10-1 and TRBJ1-5; no clear D. Germline V gene data show CDR1 as WNHNN and CDR2 as SYGVQD (reference sequence). CDR3 size: 15 residues. The V end lost 6 bases, the J end lost 6 bases, and 18 bases lay between the germline ends. CDR3 loop: CASSDTAVPSQPQHF. The CDR3 nucleotides are TGCGCCAGCAGCGATACGGCGGTCCCCTCTCAGCCCCAGCATTTT.

This clone was seen a few times. The chain carries TRBV9 and TRBJ1-1; D is undetermined. Germline V lookup: CDR1 SGDLS, CDR2 YYNGEE. V was trimmed by 3 bases and J by 2 bases, leaving 11 bases between them. The CDR3 loop spans 14 amino acids. This chain's CDR3 is CASSGGGTNTEAFF. CDR3 in DNA: TGTGCCAGCAGCGGGGGAGGAACCAACACTGAAGCTTTCTTT.

V and J are TRBV6-5 and TRBJ2-1; 8 positions agree with TRBD1. CDR3 length: 14 amino acids. The junction had 7 bases not matched to a gene; V was cut back by 7 bases and J by 5 bases. From germline, CDR1 is MNHEY and CDR2 SVGAGI. CDR3 residues: CASKSGTGNNEQFF. CDR3 DNA: TGTGCCAGCAAATCCGGGACAGGCAACAATGAGCAGTTCTTC.

This clone has only one observation. J is TRBJ2-3 and V is TRBV19, with D maybe TRBD2 (6 bases). CDR1 LNHDA and CDR2 SQIVND come from the germline V gene (reference sequence). This CDR3 has 16 amino acids. V was trimmed by 5 bases and J by 1 base, leaving 16 bases between them. The CDR3 nucleotides are TGTGCCAGTAGTTCCCGAGGCGGGATCCGCACAGATACGCAGTATTTT. It translates to CASSSRGGIRTDTQYF.

The chain joins TRBV7-3 to TRBJ2-1; 8 bases map to TRBD2. The germline CDR1 and CDR2 sequences are SGHTA and FQGTGA. This CDR3 contains 16 residues. Trimming at V came to 5 bases and at J to 6 bases, leaving 12 bases not matched to a gene. This chain's CDR3 is CASSPQRPTSANEQFF. CDR3 in DNA: TGTGCCAGCAGCCCGCAAAGACCGACTAGCGCCAATGAGCAGTTCTTC.

The chain combines TRBV7-9 with TRBJ2-4, with 11 bases identical to TRBD2. CDR3 length: 15 amino acids. V shed 4 bases and J 6 bases; nucleotides not matched to a gene: 5. The germline V gene has CDR1 SEHNR and CDR2 FQNEAQ (reference sequence). The CDR3 sequence is CASSSTGTSGNIQYF. In nucleotides, the CDR3 is TGTGCCAGCAGCTCCACCGGGACTAGCGGAAACATTCAGTACTTC.

This clone has just a few counts. The chain uses TRBV5-1 and TRBJ2-2; D unresolved. The germline V gene encodes CDR1 SGHRS and CDR2 YFSETQ. This CDR3 contains 13 residues. The V gene lost 3 bases and the J gene lost 11 bases, with 14 bases spanning the gap. CDR3: CASSSNWSGELFF. As DNA, the CDR3 is TGCGCCAGCAGCTCCAACTGGTCAGGCGAGCTGTTTTTT. Based on the CDR3 plus reference TRBV5-1 and TRBJ2-2, the full variable domain is KAGVTQTPRYLIKTRGQQVTLSCSPISGHRSVSWYQQTPGQGLQFLFEYFSETQRNKGNFPGRFSGRQFSNSRSEMNVSTLELGDSALYLCASSSNWSGELFFGEGSRLTVL.

This chain joins TRBV28 and TRBJ1-2; unclear D gene. The V gene lost 1 base and the J gene lost 6 bases, with 15 bases spanning the gap. The CDR3 contains 15 residues. CDR1 and CDR2 from the germline V gene are MDHEN and SYDVKM. The CDR3 loop reads CASSLLGRRANGYTF. The CDR3, as DNA: TGTGCCAGCAGTTTATTAGGCAGGAGGGCAAATGGCTACACCTTC.